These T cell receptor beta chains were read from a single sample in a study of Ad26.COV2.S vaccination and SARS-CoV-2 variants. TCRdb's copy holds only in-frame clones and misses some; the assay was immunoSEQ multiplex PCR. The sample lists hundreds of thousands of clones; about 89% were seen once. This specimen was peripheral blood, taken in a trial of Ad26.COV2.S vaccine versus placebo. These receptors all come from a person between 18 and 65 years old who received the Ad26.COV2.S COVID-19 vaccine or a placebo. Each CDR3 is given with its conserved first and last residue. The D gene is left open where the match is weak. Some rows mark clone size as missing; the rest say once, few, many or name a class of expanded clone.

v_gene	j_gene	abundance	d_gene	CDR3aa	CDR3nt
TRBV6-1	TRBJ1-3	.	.	CASSEWGSLRNTIYF	TGTGCCAGCAGTGAATGGGGCTCCCTTAGAAACACCATATATTTT
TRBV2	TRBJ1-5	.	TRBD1	CASSLDRDSNQPQHF	TGTGCCAGCAGTTTGGACAGGGACAGCAATCAGCCCCAGCATTTT
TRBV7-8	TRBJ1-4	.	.	CASSPGARNEKLFF	TGTGCCAGCAGCCCAGGGGCCCGGAATGAAAAACTGTTTTTT
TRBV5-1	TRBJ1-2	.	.	CASSLAPGQGNYGYTF	TGCGCCAGCAGCTTGGCGCCGGGGCAGGGGAACTATGGCTACACCTTC
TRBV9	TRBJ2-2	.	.	CASSASTGRGTGELFF	TGTGCCAGCAGCGCGTCGACAGGACGAGGCACCGGGGAGCTGTTTTTT
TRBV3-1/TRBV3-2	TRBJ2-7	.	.	CASSQDASGNEQYF	TGTGCCAGCAGCCAAGATGCCTCTGGGAACGAGCAGTACTTC
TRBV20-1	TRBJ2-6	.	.	CSASAGGTGANVLTF	TGCAGTGCTAGTGCCGGGGGCACTGGGGCCAACGTCCTGACTTTC
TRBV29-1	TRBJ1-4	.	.	CSAGVGANEKLFF	TGCAGCGCTGGGGTAGGGGCTAATGAAAAACTGTTTTTT
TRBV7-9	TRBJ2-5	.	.	CASIRLEYQETQYF	TGTGCCAGCATCCGACTAGAGTACCAAGAGACCCAGTACTTC
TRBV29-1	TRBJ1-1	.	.	CSVEAIENTEAFF	TGCAGCGTTGAGGCTATCGAGAACACTGAAGCTTTCTTT
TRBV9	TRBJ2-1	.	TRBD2	CASRVAGASDSEQFF	TGTGCCAGCAGGGTAGCGGGGGCCTCTGATAGTGAGCAGTTCTTC
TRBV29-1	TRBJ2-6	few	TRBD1	CSVRTGSYSGANVLTF	TGCAGCGTCAGGACAGGGTCGTACTCTGGGGCCAACGTCCTGACTTTC
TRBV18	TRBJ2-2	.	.	CASSPGTPGELFF	TGTGCCAGCTCACCAGGGACACCCGGGGAGCTGTTTTTT
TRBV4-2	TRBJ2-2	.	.	CASSQVQGAGELFF	TGTGCCAGCAGCCAGGTGCAGGGCGCCGGGGAGCTGTTTTTT
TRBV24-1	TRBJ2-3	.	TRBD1	CATSDSGTGVRDTQYF	TGTGCCACCAGTGATTCCGGGACAGGGGTGCGGGATACGCAGTATTTT
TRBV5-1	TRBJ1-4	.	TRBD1	CASSLAGTGTVNEKLFF	TGCGCCAGCAGCTTGGCCGGGACCGGGACAGTGAATGAAAAACTGTTTTTT
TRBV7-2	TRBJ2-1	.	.	CASTKGVALSNEQFF	TGTGCCAGCACCAAAGGGGTAGCCCTGTCCAATGAGCAGTTCTTC
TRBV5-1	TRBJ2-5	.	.	CASSEYLGGGMVETQYF	TGCGCCAGCAGCGAATATCTCGGGGGCGGCATGGTAGAGACCCAGTACTTC
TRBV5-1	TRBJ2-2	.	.	CASSLDLVGELFF	TGCGCCAGCAGCTTGGATTTGGTCGGGGAGCTGTTTTTT
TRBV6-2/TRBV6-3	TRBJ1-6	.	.	CASRYGQFRAEPLHF	TGTGCCAGCAGGTACGGACAGTTTCGAGCTGAACCCCTCCACTTT
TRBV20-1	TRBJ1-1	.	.	CSASVGGPEAFF	TGCAGTGCTAGTGTGGGGGGTCCTGAAGCTTTCTTT
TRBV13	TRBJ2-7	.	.	CASSPSLAHEQYF	TGTGCCAGCAGCCCGTCGCTGGCCCACGAGCAGTACTTC
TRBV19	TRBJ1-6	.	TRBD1	CASSKTGSNSPLHF	TGTGCCAGTAGTAAGACAGGGAGCAATTCACCCCTCCACTTT
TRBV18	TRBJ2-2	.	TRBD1	CASSPRQGAATGELFF	TGTGCCAGCTCACCAAGGCAGGGGGCGGCCACCGGGGAGCTGTTTTTT
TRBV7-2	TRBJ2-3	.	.	CASRPPVSTDTQYF	TGTGCCAGCAGACCTCCCGTTAGCACAGATACGCAGTATTTT
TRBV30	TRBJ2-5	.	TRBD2	CAWSPGLAGVETQYF	TGTGCCTGGAGCCCGGGACTAGCGGGAGTTGAGACCCAGTACTTC
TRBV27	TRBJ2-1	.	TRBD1	CASTTGTGGNEQFF	TGTGCCAGCACCACCGGGACAGGGGGCAATGAGCAGTTCTTC
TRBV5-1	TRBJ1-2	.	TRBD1	CASSSDRAAGYTF	TGCGCCAGCAGTTCTGACAGGGCTGCTGGCTACACCTTC
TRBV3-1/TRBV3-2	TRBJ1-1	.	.	CASSQRVAGALRAFF	TGTGCCAGCAGCCAAAGGGTCGCGGGGGCCCTCCGGGCTTTCTTT
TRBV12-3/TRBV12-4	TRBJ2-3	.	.	CASRATQADTQYF	TGTGCCAGCAGGGCTACACAGGCAGATACGCAGTATTTT
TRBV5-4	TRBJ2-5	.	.	CASSSPGGYQETQYF	TGTGCCAGCAGCTCGCCAGGGGGGTACCAAGAGACCCAGTACTTC